Described below is a single T cell receptor (beta chain) sequence and its context. This entry is derived from a study of blood T cell repertoires in COVID-19. Overall study: Researchers got acute and convalescent COVID-19 samples from the United States, Italy and Spain.

Between the trimmed V and J ends, which lost 5 bases and 3 bases, there was a span of 11 bases. This CDR3 contains 14 residues. Germline CDR1 is SGHAT and CDR2 is FQNNGV. The repertoire was sequenced with immunoSEQ multiplex PCR; TCRdb's copy has only in-frame clones and lacks some. The table has about 180,000 clones, 85% to 90% seen once. The chain is built from TRBV11-2 and TRBJ2-1; D may be TRBD2 (6 bases). Sequenced sample: peripheral blood. This sequence was found in a man aged 65 to 79 with active or convalescent COVID-19. In DNA, the CDR3 is TGTGCCAGCAGCCCCCGCGGGGTCTACAATGAGCAGTTCTTC. It translates to CASSPRGVYNEQFF. Full variable domain (remainder filled in from reference TRBV11-2 and TRBJ2-1): EAGVAQSPRYKIIEKRQSVAFWCNPISGHATLYWYQQILGQGPKLLIQFQNNGVVDDSQLPKDRFSAERLKGVDSTLKIQPAKLEDSAVYLCASSPRGVYNEQFFGPGTRLTVL.